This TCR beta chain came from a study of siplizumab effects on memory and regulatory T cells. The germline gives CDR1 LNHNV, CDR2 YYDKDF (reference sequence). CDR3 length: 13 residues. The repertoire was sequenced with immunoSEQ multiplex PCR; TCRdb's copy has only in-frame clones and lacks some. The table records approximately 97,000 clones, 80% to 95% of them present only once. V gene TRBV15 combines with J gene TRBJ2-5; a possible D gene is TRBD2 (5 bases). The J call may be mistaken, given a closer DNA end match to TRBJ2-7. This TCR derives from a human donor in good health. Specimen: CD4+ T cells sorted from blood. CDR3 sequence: CATSRVREDEQYF. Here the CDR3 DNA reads TGTGCCACCAGCAGAGTCCGGGAAGACGAGCAGTACTTC.